This T cell receptor beta chain comes out of a study of blood T cell repertoires in COVID-19. Overall study: Italy, Spain and the United States were the sources of the convalescent and acute COVID-19 samples. T cells, B-cell-depleted T cells, or PBMCs supplied cDNA or gDNA.

The CDR3 covers 14 residues. The V and J ends lost 3 bases and 3 bases, in that order; junction bases with no gene match: 3. From germline, CDR1 is SNHLY and CDR2 FYNNEI. Enrollees, about 18 to 89 years old, lived in 24 US areas. In assigning cohorts, the study relied on participant-reported clinical history. Sequencing used immunoSEQ multiplex PCR; TCRdb keeps in-frame clones, though not all of them. This table has about 190,000 clones, about 82% appearing once. Sequencing was carried out using PBMCs or T cells enriched from blood (not recorded which). The genes are TRBV2 and TRBJ1-2, with TRBD1 matching over 8 bases. The sequence came from a man in his forties with acute COVID-19. This chain's CDR3 is CASSETGAYYGYTF. CDR3 in DNA: TGTGCCAGCAGTGAGACAGGGGCCTACTATGGCTACACCTTC.